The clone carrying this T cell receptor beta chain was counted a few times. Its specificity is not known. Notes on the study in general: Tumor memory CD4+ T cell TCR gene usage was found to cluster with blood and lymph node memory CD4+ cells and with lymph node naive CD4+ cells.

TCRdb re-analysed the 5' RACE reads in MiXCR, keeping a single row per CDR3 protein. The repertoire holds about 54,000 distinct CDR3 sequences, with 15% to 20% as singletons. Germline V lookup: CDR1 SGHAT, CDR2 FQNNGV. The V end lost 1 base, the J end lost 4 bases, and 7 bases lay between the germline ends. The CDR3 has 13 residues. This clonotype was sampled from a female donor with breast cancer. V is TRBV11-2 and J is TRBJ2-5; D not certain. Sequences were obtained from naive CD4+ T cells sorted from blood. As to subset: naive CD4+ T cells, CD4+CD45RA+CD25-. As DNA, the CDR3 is TGTGCCAGCAGCTTAGTCCATCCAGAGACCCAGTACTTC. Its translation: CASSLVHPETQYF.